Listed below are T cell receptor beta chains from one sample, sequenced in a study of blood T cell repertoires in COVID-19. Libraries were prepared by immunoSEQ multiplex PCR; TCRdb keeps only in-frame clonotypes and omits some of them. The sample lists about 200,000 clones, approximately 88% occurring once. Source material: PBMCs or T cells enriched from blood (not recorded which). These receptor sequences come from a young woman who had recovered from COVID-19. The CDR3 runs from the conserved cysteine through the conserved F or W. The order of the fields is J gene, V gene, clone size, D gene, CDR3 protein, CDR3 DNA. The D gene is left open where the match is weak. Clone size is not always given. Where it is, it says once, few, many or a class for expanded clones.

j_gene: TRBJ1-1
v_gene: TRBV6-5
abundance: -
d_gene: -
CDR3aa: CASSYGGYTEAFF
CDR3nt: TGTGCCAGCAGTTATGGGGGGTACACTGAAGCTTTCTTT

j_gene: TRBJ2-3
v_gene: TRBV5-6
abundance: once
d_gene: TRBD2
CDR3aa: CASSRTRGTDTQYF
CDR3nt: TGTGCCAGCAGCCGGACTAGAGGCACAGATACGCAGTATTTT

j_gene: TRBJ1-5
v_gene: TRBV2
abundance: -
d_gene: -
CDR3aa: CASSEGQGGNQPQHF
CDR3nt: TGTGCCAGCAGTGAAGGGCAGGGCGGTAATCAGCCCCAGCATTTT

j_gene: TRBJ1-1
v_gene: TRBV2
abundance: -
d_gene: TRBD1
CDR3aa: CASSGRQGALTEAFF
CDR3nt: TGTGCCAGCAGTGGGCGACAGGGGGCTTTAACTGAAGCTTTCTTT

j_gene: TRBJ2-5
v_gene: TRBV25-1
abundance: -
d_gene: -
CDR3aa: CASSELSPEGETQYF
CDR3nt: TGTGCCAGCAGTGAATTGTCACCCGAGGGAGAGACCCAGTACTTC

j_gene: TRBJ1-2
v_gene: TRBV2
abundance: -
d_gene: TRBD1
CDR3aa: CASSEGIRGTGGYTF
CDR3nt: TGTGCCAGCAGTGAAGGGATTAGGGGGACAGGAGGCTACACCTTC

j_gene: TRBJ1-2
v_gene: TRBV28
abundance: -
d_gene: TRBD1
CDR3aa: CASSQGQATGYTF
CDR3nt: TGTGCCAGCAGTCAAGGACAGGCAACAGGCTACACCTTC

j_gene: TRBJ1-2
v_gene: TRBV12-3/TRBV12-4
abundance: -
d_gene: -
CDR3aa: CASSLFSSGYTF
CDR3nt: TGTGCCAGCAGTTTATTCTCTTCTGGCTACACCTTC

j_gene: TRBJ1-1
v_gene: TRBV28
abundance: -
d_gene: -
CDR3aa: CASRYRVKRNTEAFF
CDR3nt: TGTGCCAGCAGGTACAGGGTCAAGAGGAACACTGAAGCTTTCTTT

j_gene: TRBJ2-1
v_gene: TRBV10-1
abundance: -
d_gene: TRBD1
CDR3aa: CASSDLKTGEDNEQFF
CDR3nt: TGCGCCAGCAGTGATCTAAAGACAGGGGAGGACAATGAGCAGTTCTTC

j_gene: TRBJ1-5
v_gene: TRBV28
abundance: -
d_gene: TRBD1
CDR3aa: CASSPGQGTNQPQHF
CDR3nt: TGTGCCAGCAGTCCAGGACAGGGCACCAATCAGCCCCAGCATTTT

j_gene: TRBJ2-4
v_gene: TRBV6-5
abundance: -
d_gene: -
CDR3aa: CASSYSTGRAKNIQYF
CDR3nt: TGTGCCAGCAGTTACTCGACTGGAAGGGCCAAAAACATTCAGTACTTC

j_gene: TRBJ2-1
v_gene: TRBV25-1
abundance: -
d_gene: TRBD1
CDR3aa: CASSDSGQVYNEQFF
CDR3nt: TGTGCCAGCAGTGACTCAGGACAGGTATACAATGAGCAGTTCTTC

j_gene: TRBJ2-2
v_gene: TRBV3-1/TRBV3-2
abundance: few
d_gene: -
CDR3aa: CASSQDGRRLGIGELFF
CDR3nt: TGTGCCAGCAGCCAAGATGGGAGGAGGCTCGGGATCGGGGAGCTGTTTTTT

j_gene: TRBJ1-4
v_gene: TRBV6-5
abundance: -
d_gene: -
CDR3aa: CASGAKGSSEKLFF
CDR3nt: TGTGCCAGCGGGGCCAAGGGGTCTAGTGAAAAACTGTTTTTT

j_gene: TRBJ1-1
v_gene: TRBV11-2
abundance: -
d_gene: -
CDR3aa: CASSSATGSMNTEAFF
CDR3nt: TGTGCCAGCAGCTCGGCCACAGGGTCCATGAACACTGAAGCTTTCTTT

j_gene: TRBJ2-7
v_gene: TRBV18
abundance: -
d_gene: TRBD2
CDR3aa: CASSPNPGLAGGYEQYF
CDR3nt: TGTGCCAGCTCACCTAATCCCGGACTAGCGGGGGGCTACGAGCAGTACTTC

j_gene: TRBJ1-2
v_gene: TRBV10-3
abundance: -
d_gene: -
CDR3aa: CAISELHRNGYTF
CDR3nt: TGTGCCATCAGTGAGTTGCACAGAAACGGCTACACCTTC

j_gene: TRBJ2-7
v_gene: TRBV2
abundance: -
d_gene: TRBD2
CDR3aa: CASSALAEPSYEQYF
CDR3nt: TGTGCCAGCAGTGCGCTAGCGGAACCTTCCTACGAGCAGTACTTC

j_gene: TRBJ1-6
v_gene: TRBV9
abundance: -
d_gene: -
CDR3aa: CASSGAGVYSPLHF
CDR3nt: TGTGCCAGCAGCGGTGCAGGGGTTTATTCACCCCTCCACTTT

j_gene: TRBJ1-4
v_gene: TRBV28
abundance: -
d_gene: TRBD1
CDR3aa: CASSFGRGPSNEKLFF
CDR3nt: TGTGCCAGCAGTTTTGGCAGGGGGCCTTCTAATGAAAAACTGTTTTTT

j_gene: TRBJ1-2
v_gene: TRBV11-2
abundance: -
d_gene: -
CDR3aa: CASSSGRGSYGYTF
CDR3nt: TGTGCCAGCAGCTCCGGACGGGGTTCCTATGGCTACACCTTC

j_gene: TRBJ2-4
v_gene: TRBV6-1
abundance: -
d_gene: -
CDR3aa: CASSEGQLNIQYF
CDR3nt: TGTGCCAGCAGTGAAGGACAGCTAAACATTCAGTACTTC

j_gene: TRBJ1-2
v_gene: TRBV6-5
abundance: -
d_gene: -
CDR3aa: CASSYSTGINYGYTF
CDR3nt: TGTGCCAGCAGTTACTCGACAGGAATTAACTATGGCTACACCTTC

j_gene: TRBJ1-2
v_gene: TRBV27
abundance: once
d_gene: -
CDR3aa: CASSPIQVTGFAYGYTF
CDR3nt: TGTGCCAGCAGTCCCATTCAAGTCACAGGGTTCGCCTATGGCTACACCTTC

j_gene: TRBJ1-2
v_gene: TRBV9
abundance: -
d_gene: TRBD1
CDR3aa: CASSPQQGEYGYTF
CDR3nt: TGTGCCAGCAGCCCCCAACAGGGGGAGTATGGCTACACCTTC

j_gene: TRBJ2-7
v_gene: TRBV6-5
abundance: -
d_gene: TRBD1
CDR3aa: CASKIEQGASYEQYF
CDR3nt: TGTGCCAGCAAGATAGAACAGGGGGCATCGTACGAGCAGTACTTC

j_gene: TRBJ2-1
v_gene: TRBV20-1
abundance: few
d_gene: TRBD2
CDR3aa: CSASGSGGQNEQFF
CDR3nt: TGCAGTGCTAGTGGTAGCGGGGGGCAGAATGAGCAGTTCTTC

j_gene: TRBJ1-5
v_gene: TRBV28
abundance: -
d_gene: TRBD1
CDR3aa: CASSVHPDRGLNQPQHF
CDR3nt: TGTGCCAGCAGTGTCCACCCTGACAGGGGGCTCAATCAGCCCCAGCATTTT

j_gene: TRBJ2-5
v_gene: TRBV6-2/TRBV6-3
abundance: -
d_gene: -
CDR3aa: CASSSGQPGQETQYF
CDR3nt: TGTGCCAGCAGCTCGGGACAACCGGGACAAGAGACCCAGTACTTC

j_gene: TRBJ1-1
v_gene: TRBV5-6
abundance: -
d_gene: TRBD1
CDR3aa: CASSLEQGSWAFF
CDR3nt: TGTGCCAGCAGCTTGGAACAGGGGAGTTGGGCTTTCTTT

j_gene: TRBJ1-4
v_gene: TRBV2
abundance: -
d_gene: TRBD1
CDR3aa: CASSGQGDLGGVFF
CDR3nt: TGTGCCAGCAGCGGACAGGGTGACCTAGGAGGGGTGTTTTTT

j_gene: TRBJ1-5
v_gene: TRBV2
abundance: -
d_gene: -
CDR3aa: CASSELGRAGNQPQHF
CDR3nt: TGTGCCAGCAGTGAATTGGGCAGGGCAGGGAATCAGCCCCAGCATTTT

j_gene: TRBJ1-5
v_gene: TRBV4-1
abundance: -
d_gene: -
CDR3aa: CASSQEQGPGNQPQHF
CDR3nt: TGCGCCAGCAGCCAAGAACAGGGCCCGGGCAATCAGCCCCAGCATTTT

j_gene: TRBJ1-2
v_gene: TRBV7-2
abundance: -
d_gene: -
CDR3aa: CASIGANYGYTF
CDR3nt: TGTGCCAGCATCGGTGCTAACTATGGCTACACCTTC

j_gene: TRBJ2-1
v_gene: TRBV29-1
abundance: -
d_gene: -
CDR3aa: CSVRGQSDEQFF
CDR3nt: TGCAGCGTTAGGGGCCAAAGTGATGAGCAGTTCTTC

j_gene: TRBJ1-5
v_gene: TRBV4-1
abundance: -
d_gene: -
CDR3aa: CASSQDRGGQPQHF
CDR3nt: TGCGCCAGCAGCCAAGACCGCGGTGGCCAGCCCCAGCATTTT

j_gene: TRBJ2-7
v_gene: TRBV3-1/TRBV3-2
abundance: -
d_gene: -
CDR3aa: CASSYSGQQYF
CDR3nt: TGTGCCAGCAGCTACTCGGGACAACAGTACTTC

j_gene: TRBJ2-7
v_gene: TRBV5-8
abundance: -
d_gene: TRBD2
CDR3aa: CASSLGTSGSYEQYF
CDR3nt: TGTGCCAGCAGCTTGGGGACTAGCGGCTCCTACGAGCAGTACTTC

j_gene: TRBJ2-7
v_gene: TRBV4-2
abundance: -
d_gene: TRBD2
CDR3aa: CASSQDRASGGNEQYF
CDR3nt: TGTGCCAGCAGCCAAGATAGGGCTAGCGGGGGAAACGAGCAGTACTTC

j_gene: TRBJ1-4
v_gene: TRBV2
abundance: -
d_gene: TRBD1
CDR3aa: CASSTRQGVNEKLFF
CDR3nt: TGTGCCAGCAGCACGCGACAGGGCGTTAATGAAAAACTGTTTTTT